The rows below give T cell receptor beta chains drawn from one sample of a study of T cell responses to AZD1222 COVID-19 vaccine. Profiling relied on immunoSEQ multiplex PCR, and the TCRdb table lists in-frame clones only, not all of them. The sample lists about 110,000 clones; just over 85% were seen once. Sequencing used peripheral blood, obtained on day 0 of AZD1222 vaccination. The receptors were gathered from an adult in good health. The CDR3 runs from the conserved cysteine through the conserved F or W.

V,length,CDR3
TRBV9,19,CASSGPGTGLSAGANVLTF
TRBV5-1,14,CASSLDTGNTEAFF
TRBV5-1,15,CASSALAGGQETQYF
TRBV6-1,15,CASSEAGPLGSEAFF
TRBV29-1,14,CSVRIGQGAGGYTF
TRBV10-3,15,CAISEALDYTGELFF
TRBV6-2/TRBV6-3,17,CASSYIQGQVPNQPQHF
TRBV3-1/TRBV3-2,13,CASSLGLSYGYTF
TRBV7-9,15,CASSRVTELNYGYTF
TRBV5-6,12,CASSLGVSPLHF
TRBV9,13,CASSVGSQGGYTF
TRBV5-1,15,CASSLDGKANSPLHF
TRBV2,15,CASSPTGAPNEKLFF
TRBV18,14,CASSPDRGVSEAFF
TRBV6-6,15,CASSYGAGLNTEAFF